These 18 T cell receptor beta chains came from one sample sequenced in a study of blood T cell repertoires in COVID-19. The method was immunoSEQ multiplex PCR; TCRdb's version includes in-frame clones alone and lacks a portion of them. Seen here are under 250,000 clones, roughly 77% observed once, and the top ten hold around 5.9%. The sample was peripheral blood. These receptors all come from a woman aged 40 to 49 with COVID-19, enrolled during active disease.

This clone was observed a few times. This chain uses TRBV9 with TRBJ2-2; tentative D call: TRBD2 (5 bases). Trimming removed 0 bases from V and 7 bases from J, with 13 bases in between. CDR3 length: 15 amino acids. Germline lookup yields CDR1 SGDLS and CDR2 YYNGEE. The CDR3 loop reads CASSVATGFDGELFF. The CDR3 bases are TGTGCCAGCAGCGTAGCTACGGGGTTCGACGGGGAGCTGTTTTTT.

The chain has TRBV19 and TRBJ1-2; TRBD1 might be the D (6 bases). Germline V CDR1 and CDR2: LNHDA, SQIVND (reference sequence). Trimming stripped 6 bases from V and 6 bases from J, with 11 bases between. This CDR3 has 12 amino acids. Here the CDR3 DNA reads TGTGCCAGTAGCCGGGGGGCAAATGGCTACACCTTC. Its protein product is CASSRGANGYTF.

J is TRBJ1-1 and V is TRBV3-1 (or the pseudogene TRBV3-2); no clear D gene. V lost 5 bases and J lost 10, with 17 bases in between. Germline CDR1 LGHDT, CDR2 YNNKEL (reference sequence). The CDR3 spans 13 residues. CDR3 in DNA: TGTGCCAGCAGCGCGTCGATCGGGTTAACAGCTTTCTTT. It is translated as CASSASIGLTAFF.

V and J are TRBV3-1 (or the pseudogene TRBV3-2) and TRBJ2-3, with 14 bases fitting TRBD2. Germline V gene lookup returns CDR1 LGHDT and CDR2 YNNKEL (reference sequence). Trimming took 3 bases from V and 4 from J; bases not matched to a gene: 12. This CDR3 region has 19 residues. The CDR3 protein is CASSQRLAGGPLAADTQYF. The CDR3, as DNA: TGTGCCAGCAGCCAGAGACTAGCGGGGGGGCCTTTGGCGGCAGATACGCAGTATTTT.

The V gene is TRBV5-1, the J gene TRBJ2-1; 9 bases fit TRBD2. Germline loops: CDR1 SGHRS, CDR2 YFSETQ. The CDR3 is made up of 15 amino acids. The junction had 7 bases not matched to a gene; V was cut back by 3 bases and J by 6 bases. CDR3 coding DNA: TGCGCCAGCAGCTCTCAGCCTAGCGGGGTCAATGAGCAGTTCTTC. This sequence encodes CASSSQPSGVNEQFF.

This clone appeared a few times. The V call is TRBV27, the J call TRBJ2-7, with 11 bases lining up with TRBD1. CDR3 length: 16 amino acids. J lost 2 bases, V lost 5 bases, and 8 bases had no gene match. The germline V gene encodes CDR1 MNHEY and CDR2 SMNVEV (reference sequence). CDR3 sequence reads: CASSIRGQGVPYEQYF. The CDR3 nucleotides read TGTGCCAGCAGTATCCGGGGACAGGGGGTCCCCTACGAGCAGTACTTC.

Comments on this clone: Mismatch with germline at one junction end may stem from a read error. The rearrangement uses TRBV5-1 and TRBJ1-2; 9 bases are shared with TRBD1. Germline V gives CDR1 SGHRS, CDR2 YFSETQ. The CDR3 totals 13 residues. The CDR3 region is CASSLNPDRGLDF. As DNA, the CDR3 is TGCGCCAGCAGCTTGAACCCGGACAGGGGACTTGACTTC.

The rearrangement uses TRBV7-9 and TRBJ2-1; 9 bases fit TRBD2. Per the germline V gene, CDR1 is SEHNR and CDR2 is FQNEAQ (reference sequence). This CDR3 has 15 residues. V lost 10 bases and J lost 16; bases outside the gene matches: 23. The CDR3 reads CAIPSDRTSESVGFF. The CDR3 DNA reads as TGTGCCATTCCCTCAGATCGGACTAGCGAGAGTGTGGGATTCTTC. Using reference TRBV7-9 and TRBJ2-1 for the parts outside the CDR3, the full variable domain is DTGVSQNPRHKITKRGQNVTFRCDPISEHNRLYWYRQTLGQGPEFLTYFQNEAQLEKSRLLSDRFSAERPKGSFSTLEIQRTEQGDSAMYLCAIPSDRTSESVGFFGPGTRLTVL.

The CDR3 loop is CASTQRPTGFQETQYF. DNA of the CDR3: TGCGCCAGCACCCAACGTCCGACAGGGTTCCAAGAGACCCAGTACTTC. The chain links TRBV5-1 to TRBJ2-5; 7 bases are a match to TRBD1. The CDR3 spans 16 residues. CDR1 SGHRS and CDR2 YFSETQ come from the germline V gene. The ends lost 6 bases at V and 1 base at J; junction bases unmatched: 12. Using reference TRBV5-1 and TRBJ2-5 for the parts outside the CDR3, the full variable domain is KAGVTQTPRYLIKTRGQQVTLSCSPISGHRSVSWYQQTPGQGLQFLFEYFSETQRNKGNFPGRFSGRQFSNSRSEMNVSTLELGDSALYLCASTQRPTGFQETQYFGPGTRLLVL.

CDR3 loop: CASSLAARGYNEQFF. Here the CDR3 DNA reads TGCGCCAGCAGCTTGGCCGCTAGGGGGTACAATGAGCAGTTCTTC. The chain has TRBV5-1 and TRBJ2-1; TRBD1 is a possible D gene (6 bases). Germline-derived CDR1 and CDR2 are SGHRS and YFSETQ. V was trimmed by 0 bases and J by 4 bases, leaving 11 bases between them. This CDR3 is 15 amino acids long.

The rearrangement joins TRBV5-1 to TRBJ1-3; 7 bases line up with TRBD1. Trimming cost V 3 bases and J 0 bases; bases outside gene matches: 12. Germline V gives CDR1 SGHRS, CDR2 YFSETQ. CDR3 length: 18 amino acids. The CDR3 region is CASSSTPRRDSSGNTIYF. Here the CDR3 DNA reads TGCGCCAGCAGCTCAACCCCCCGACGGGACAGCTCTGGAAACACCATATATTTT. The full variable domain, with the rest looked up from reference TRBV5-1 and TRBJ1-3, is KAGVTQTPRYLIKTRGQQVTLSCSPISGHRSVSWYQQTPGQGLQFLFEYFSETQRNKGNFPGRFSGRQFSNSRSEMNVSTLELGDSALYLCASSSTPRRDSSGNTIYFGEGSWLTVV.

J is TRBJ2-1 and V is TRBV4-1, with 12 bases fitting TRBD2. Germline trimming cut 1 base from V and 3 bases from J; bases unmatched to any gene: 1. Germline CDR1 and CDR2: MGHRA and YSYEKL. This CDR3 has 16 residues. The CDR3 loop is CASSQGTSGNYNEQFF. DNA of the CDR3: TGCGCCAGCAGCCAAGGGACTAGCGGGAACTACAATGAGCAGTTCTTC.

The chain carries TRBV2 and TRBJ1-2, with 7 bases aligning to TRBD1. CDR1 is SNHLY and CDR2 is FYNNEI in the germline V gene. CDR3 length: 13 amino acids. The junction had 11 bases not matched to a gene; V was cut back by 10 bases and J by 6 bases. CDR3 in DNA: TGTGCCAACAAGAACAGGGGAATGGATGGCTACACCTTC. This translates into CANKNRGMDGYTF.

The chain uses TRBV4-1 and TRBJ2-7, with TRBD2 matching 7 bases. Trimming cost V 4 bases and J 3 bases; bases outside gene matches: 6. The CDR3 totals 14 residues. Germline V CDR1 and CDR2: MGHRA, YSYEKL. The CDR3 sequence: CASSPLGGDYEQYF. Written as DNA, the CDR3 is TGCGCCAGCAGCCCCTTGGGGGGGGACTACGAGCAGTACTTC.

CDR3 coding DNA: TGTGCCAGAAGCTTGGCGCAGTACGAGCAGTACTTC. It codes for CARSLAQYEQYF. The gene calls are TRBV5-3 and TRBJ2-7; D gene unclear. TRBV5-3 is labeled an ORF, and its function is uncertain. With 0 bases removed from V and 4 bases from J, the gap between germline ends came to 5 bases. This CDR3 is 12 amino acids long.

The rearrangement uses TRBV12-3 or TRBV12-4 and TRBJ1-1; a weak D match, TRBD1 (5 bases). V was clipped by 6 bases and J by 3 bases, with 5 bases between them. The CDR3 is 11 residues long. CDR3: CASRQDTEAFF. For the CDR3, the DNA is TGTGCCAGCAGACAGGACACTGAAGCTTTCTTT.

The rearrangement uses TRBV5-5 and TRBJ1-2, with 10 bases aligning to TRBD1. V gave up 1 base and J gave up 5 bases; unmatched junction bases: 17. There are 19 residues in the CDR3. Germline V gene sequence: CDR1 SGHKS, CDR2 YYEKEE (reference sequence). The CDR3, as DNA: TGTGCCAGCAGCTTGTCTTGGGATGCCCGACAGGGGGCGCGATATGGCTACACCTTC. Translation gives CASSLSWDARQGARYGYTF.

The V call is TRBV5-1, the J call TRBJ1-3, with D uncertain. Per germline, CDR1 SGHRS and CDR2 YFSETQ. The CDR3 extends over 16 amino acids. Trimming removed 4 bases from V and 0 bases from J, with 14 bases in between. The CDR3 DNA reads TGCGCCAGCAGCCCCTGGGAGCCACACTCTGGAAACACCATATATTTT. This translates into CASSPWEPHSGNTIYF.